The 30 T cell receptor beta chains reported below all come from one sample, sequenced in a study of T cell changes during pregnancy in multiple sclerosis. TCRdb's table, derived via immunoSEQ multiplex PCR, lists solely in-frame clones and lacks some. Of approximately 100,000 clones listed, 91% are singletons. Sequencing used peripheral blood, obtained in the second trimester of pregnancy. Receptors were obtained from a female donor with multiple sclerosis, enrolled in a pregnancy study.

The CDR3 here is CASIGAQGIGEQYF. DNA for the CDR3: TGTGCCAGCATCGGAGCACAGGGGATTGGCGAGCAGTACTTC. The chain couples TRBV28 to TRBJ2-7; TRBD1 matches at 7 bases. The germline V gene has CDR1 MDHEN and CDR2 SYDVKM. This CDR3 spans 14 amino acids. V shed 7 bases, J shed 6 bases, and the junction held 12 bases outside the gene matches.

The genes are TRBV2 and TRBJ2-5, with a possible D match to TRBD1 (6 bases). Trimming left V 4 bases short and J 7 bases short, with 13 bases between. The germline V gene encodes CDR1 SNHLY and CDR2 FYNNEI. The CDR3 has 13 residues. CDR3 amino acids: CASSGQGLGTQYF. The CDR3 DNA reads TGTGCCAGCAGTGGGCAGGGGTTAGGGACCCAGTACTTC.

The genes are TRBV29-1 and TRBJ2-7, with D perhaps TRBD1 (5 bases). Germline CDR1 is SQVTM and CDR2 is ANQGSEA. This CDR3 region has 13 residues. The ends were cut back, 7 bases at V and 5 bases at J, with 18 bases in the middle. The CDR3 reads CSARVTVINEQYF. The CDR3 nucleotides read TGCAGCGCCCGGGTGACAGTAATCAACGAGCAGTACTTC.

This chain connects TRBV11-2 to TRBJ2-3, with 10 bases that match TRBD2. Trimming removed 5 bases from V and 2 bases from J; junction bases left unmatched: 7. Germline loops: CDR1 SGHAT, CDR2 FQNNGV. The CDR3 spans 16 residues. The CDR3 region has the DNA TGTGCCAGCAGCCCCCGAGCGGGAGGGCCCACAGATACGCAGTATTTT. The encoded protein is CASSPRAGGPTDTQYF.

This chain uses TRBV28 with TRBJ2-7; 15 nucleotides agree with TRBD2. The CDR3 runs to 17 residues. V lost 6 bases, J lost 5 bases, and 11 bases stayed unmatched. The germline gives CDR1 MDHEN, CDR2 SYDVKM. DNA of the CDR3: TGTGCCAGCAGACAATGGACTAGCGGGAGGGCCATAAACGAGCAGTACTTC. Its translation is CASRQWTSGRAINEQYF.

J is TRBJ1-2 and V is TRBV7-9; D gene unclear. Germline CDR1 is SEHNR and CDR2 is FQNEAQ (reference sequence). Trimming left V 5 bases short and J 7 bases short, with 17 bases between. The CDR3 contains 14 residues. CDR3 region: CASSRESVRSGYTF. The CDR3, as DNA: TGTGCCAGCAGCCGGGAGTCGGTACGGAGTGGCTACACCTTC.

The chain links TRBV7-8 to TRBJ1-5, with D hard to call. Germline V gene data show CDR1 as SGHVS and CDR2 as FQNEAQ. Trimming took 2 bases from V and 3 from J, leaving 14 bases between them. The CDR3 extends over 16 amino acids. CDR3 protein: CASSLRRGGNNQPQHF. The CDR3 region has the DNA TGTGCCAGCAGCTTACGACGGGGAGGAAACAATCAGCCCCAGCATTTT. The variable domain in full, with the rest retrieved from reference TRBV7-8 and TRBJ1-5, is GAGVSQSPRYKVAKRGQDVALRCDPISGHVSLFWYQQALGQGPEFLTYFQNEAQLDKSGLPSDRFFAERPEGSVSTLKIQRTQQEDSAVYLCASSLRRGGNNQPQHFGDGTRLSIL.

This rearrangement joins TRBV27 to TRBJ2-3, with TRBD2 identical over 10 bases. The germline CDR1 and CDR2 sequences are MNHEY and SMNVEV (reference sequence). The ends lost 2 bases at V and 4 bases at J; junction bases unmatched: 3. The CDR3 covers 15 residues. This chain's CDR3 is CASSLEGLAADTQYF. CDR3 nucleotide sequence: TGTGCCAGCAGTTTAGAAGGACTAGCGGCAGATACGCAGTATTTT.

The CDR3 DNA is TGTGCCAGCAGGGCCCTGGGACAGATAAACATTCAGTACTTC. Amino acid sequence: CASRALGQINIQYF. The rearrangement uses TRBV6-1 and TRBJ2-4; 7 nucleotides agree with TRBD1. V lost 6 bases, J lost 6 bases, and 8 bases stayed unmatched. This CDR3 is 14 amino acids long. Germline V gene lookup returns CDR1 MNHNS and CDR2 SASEGT.

The rearrangement uses TRBV7-2 and TRBJ2-2; D might be TRBD1 (6 bases). This CDR3 spans 16 amino acids. CDR1 SGHTA and CDR2 FQGNSA come from the germline V gene. The ends were cut back, 1 base at V and 2 bases at J, with 11 bases in the middle. The CDR3 bases are TGTGCCAGCAGCTTAGTGTCAGGGGCCAACACCGGGGAGCTGTTTTTT. It is translated as CASSLVSGANTGELFF.

This clone was recorded only once. The chain links TRBV7-6 to TRBJ2-7; possible D gene TRBD2, 7 bases. The CDR3 runs to 13 residues. Germline V lookup: CDR1 SGHVS, CDR2 FNYEAQ. V shed 6 bases and J shed 9 bases, with 18 bases lying between them. In DNA form, the CDR3 reads TGTGCCAGCAGTCAAAACCCGGGGGGCGTGCAGTACTTC. Translated, it gives CASSQNPGGVQYF.

Written as DNA, the CDR3 is TGTGCCAGCAGACTTACTAGCGGAGCTAGCACAGATACGCAGTATTTT. It codes for CASRLTSGASTDTQYF. The gene calls are TRBV2 and TRBJ2-3; TRBD2 matches at 8 bases. V shed 6 bases, J shed 0 bases, and the junction held 8 bases outside the gene matches. CDR1 and CDR2 (germline): SNHLY, FYNNEI. The CDR3 consists of 16 residues. Based on the CDR3 plus reference TRBV2 and TRBJ2-3, the full variable domain is EPEVTQTPSHQVTQMGQEVILRCVPISNHLYFYWYRQILGQKVEFLVSFYNNEISEKSEIFDDQFSVERPDGSNFTLKIRSTKLEDSAMYFCASRLTSGASTDTQYFGPGTRLTVL.

The gene calls are TRBV7-6 and TRBJ2-1, with D possibly being TRBD2 (5 bases). The CDR3 runs 16 residues. The germline CDR1 and CDR2 sequences are SGHVS and FNYEAQ. V was clipped by 1 base and J by 0 bases, with 10 bases between them. The CDR3 DNA reads TGTGCCAGCAGCTTAGGGACTCTCCGCTCCTACAATGAGCAGTTCTTC. Translation gives CASSLGTLRSYNEQFF. Full variable domain (outside the CDR3, taken from reference TRBV7-6 and TRBJ2-1): GAGVSQSPRYKVTKRGQDVALRCDPISGHVSLYWYRQALGQGPEFLTYFNYEAQQDKSGLPNDRFSAERPEGSISTLTIQRTEQRDSAMYRCASSLGTLRSYNEQFFGPGTRLTVL.

V gene TRBV29-1 combines with J gene TRBJ1-3; perhaps TRBD1 as D (6 bases). The V end lost 8 bases, the J end lost 0 bases, and 14 bases lay between the germline ends. CDR1 is SQVTM and CDR2 is ANQGSEA in the germline V gene. The CDR3 consists of 14 residues. CDR3 amino acids: CSILNRASGNTIYF. The CDR3 DNA follows: TGCAGCATCCTCAACAGGGCCTCTGGAAACACCATATATTTT. The variable domain in full, completed from reference TRBV29-1 and TRBJ1-3, reads SAVISQKPSRDICQRGTSLTIQCQVDSQVTMMFWYRQQPGQSLTLIATANQGSEATYESGFVIDKFPISRPNLTFSTLTVSNMSPEDSSIYLCSILNRASGNTIYFGEGSWLTVV.

V is TRBV28 and J is TRBJ1-5; a possible D gene is TRBD1 (5 bases). The CDR3 totals 15 residues. Germline CDR1 is MDHEN and CDR2 is SYDVKM. Trimming took 3 bases from V and 2 from J, leaving 11 bases between them. The CDR3 region is CASSFQGTGNQPQHF. CDR3 sequence (DNA): TGTGCCAGCAGTTTCCAGGGTACTGGCAATCAGCCCCAGCATTTT.

At least ten counts were recorded for this clone. The chain uses TRBV5-1 and TRBJ2-7, with 11 bases aligning to TRBD2. The CDR3 has 17 amino acids. With 4 bases clipped from V and 2 bases from J, the junction kept 11 bases outside the gene matches. CDR1 is SGHRS and CDR2 is YFSETQ in the germline V gene. The CDR3 DNA sequence: TGCGCCAGCAGCAATTTAGCGGGAGGGCGTAAAACCTACGAGCAGTACTTC. Its protein product is CASSNLAGGRKTYEQYF.

The chain combines TRBV5-6 with TRBJ2-7; D is perhaps TRBD1 (7 bases). Trimming cost V 7 bases and J 1 base, with 15 bases left between them. CDR1 is SGHDT and CDR2 is YYEEEE in the germline V gene. This CDR3 contains 14 residues. In nucleotides, the CDR3 is TGTGCCAGCCTGCGGCAGGGGGGTTCCTACGAGCAGTACTTC. Amino acids: CASLRQGGSYEQYF.

This chain connects TRBV4-3 to TRBJ2-1, with 13 bases aligning to TRBD2. The CDR3 runs 16 residues. With 0 bases clipped from V and 12 bases from J, the junction kept 8 bases outside the gene matches. Germline-derived CDR1 and CDR2 are LGHNA and YSLEER. The DNA of the CDR3 is TGCGCCAGCAGCCAAGAAACTAGCGGGAGGGGAGGTATGCAGTTCTTC. Its protein product is CASSQETSGRGGMQFF.

CDR3 nucleotide sequence: TGCGCCAGCAGCTCCGGACAGGGGCGAACAGATACGCAGTATTTT. The encoded protein is CASSSGQGRTDTQYF. J is TRBJ2-3 and V is TRBV5-1; 9 bases are shared with TRBD1. Looked up from germline, CDR1 is SGHRS and CDR2 is YFSETQ. V lost 3 bases and J lost 3; bases outside the gene matches: 5. The CDR3 totals 15 residues.

This clone has only a few counts. The gene calls are TRBV4-1 and TRBJ1-3; D may be TRBD1 (6 bases). The V end was cut by 5 bases, the J end by 0 bases, with 11 bases between. The CDR3 is made up of 15 amino acids. CDR1 and CDR2 (germline): MGHRA, YSYEKL. The CDR3 sequence is CASSEPRGSGNTIYF. Written as DNA, the CDR3 is TGCGCCAGCAGCGAGCCCAGGGGCTCTGGAAACACCATATATTTT.

The chain carries TRBV19 and TRBJ2-1; 8 bases map to TRBD2. J was trimmed by 5 bases and V by 0 bases; bases with no gene match: 6. This CDR3 has 16 amino acids. From germline, CDR1 is LNHDA and CDR2 SQIVND (reference sequence). CDR3 DNA: TGTGCCAGTAGTATAGATCGGGGGGGGGTAAACAATGAGCAGTTCTTC. Translating gives CASSIDRGGVNNEQFF.

This chain uses TRBV11-2 with TRBJ1-2, with D uncertain. This CDR3 has 14 residues. The V gene's germline CDR1 is SGHAT and CDR2 FQNNGV. V was trimmed by 6 bases and J by 6 bases, leaving 17 bases between them. CDR3 coding DNA: TGTGCCAGCAGACCGCCCGACAAGGCCGATGGCTACACCTTC. Translating it yields CASRPPDKADGYTF.

This chain connects TRBV28 to TRBJ2-3, with 8 bases identical to TRBD2. Germline CDR1 is MDHEN and CDR2 is SYDVKM. V gave up 3 bases and J gave up 4 bases; unmatched junction bases: 15. The CDR3 spans 18 residues. DNA for the CDR3: TGTGCCAGCAGTTTGGGAGCGGGAGCCCCCTCACGGGCAGATACGCAGTATTTT. This encodes CASSLGAGAPSRADTQYF.

This chain links TRBV10-3 with TRBJ1-1; TRBD1 matches at 7 bases. V dropped 4 bases and J dropped 1; count of bases not matched to a gene: 9. The CDR3 extends over 16 amino acids. Germline loops: CDR1 ENHRY, CDR2 SYGVKD. CDR3 nucleotide sequence: TGTGCCATCAGTGTGGGGACAGAGCGATCGAACACTGAAGCTTTCTTT. Translating gives CAISVGTERSNTEAFF.

CDR3 DNA: TGTGCCAGCAGCCCCGGACAGCATCGTGGCTACACCTTC. It is translated as CASSPGQHRGYTF. V usage is TRBV14 and J usage is TRBJ1-2, with a weak D call TRBD1 (6 bases). Trimming took 4 bases from V and 7 from J, leaving 13 bases between them. CDR1 SGHDN and CDR2 FVKESK come from the germline V gene. The CDR3 is 13 amino acids.

The chain uses TRBV28 and TRBJ2-3, with 9 bases matching TRBD1. V gave up 3 bases and J gave up 4 bases; unmatched junction bases: 11. Germline CDR1 is MDHEN and CDR2 is SYDVKM. The CDR3 spans 17 residues. The CDR3 loop reads CASSLWESDRGSDTQYF. The CDR3 DNA follows: TGTGCCAGCAGTTTGTGGGAGTCGGACAGGGGCTCAGATACGCAGTATTTT. The variable domain in full, with the rest retrieved from reference TRBV28 and TRBJ2-3, is DVKVTQSSRYLVKRTGEKVFLECVQDMDHENMFWYRQDPGLGLRLIYFSYDVKMKEKGDIPEGYSVSREKKERFSLILESASTNQTSMYLCASSLWESDRGSDTQYFGPGTRLTVL.

The chain has TRBV9 and TRBJ2-1, with 9 positions matching TRBD2. The CDR3 has 20 amino acids. Germline lookup yields CDR1 SGDLS and CDR2 YYNGEE. Germline trimming cut 3 bases from V and 7 bases from J; bases unmatched to any gene: 23. The CDR3 nucleotides are TGTGCCAGCAGCGCCTTGCCGGCTAGCGGGAACATCAACCACGAAAATGAGCAGTTCTTC. The encoded protein is CASSALPASGNINHENEQFF. Full variable domain (rest looked up from reference TRBV9 and TRBJ2-1): DSGVTQTPKHLITATGQRVTLRCSPRSGDLSVYWYQQSLDQGLQFLIQYYNGEERAKGNILERFSAQQFPDLHSELNLSSLELGDSALYFCASSALPASGNINHENEQFFGPGTRLTVL.

This clone appeared a single time. The V and J genes are TRBV6-5 and TRBJ2-2; D uncertain. The V end was cut by 2 bases, the J end by 6 bases, with 10 bases between. This CDR3 region has 14 residues. CDR1 and CDR2 (germline): MNHEY, SVGAGI. The CDR3 nucleotides are TGTGCCAGCAGTTACGCGTTCAGGTCCGGGGAGCTGTTTTTT. Its protein product is CASSYAFRSGELFF.

The gene calls are TRBV27 and TRBJ2-1; 10 positions match TRBD1. After removal of 5 bases from V and 4 bases from J, the junction contained 5 bases not matched to a gene. The germline gives CDR1 MNHEY, CDR2 SMNVEV (reference sequence). The CDR3 runs 15 residues. The CDR3 DNA is TGTGCCAGCAGTCAGGACAGGGGGGTATACAATGAGCAGTTCTTC. Protein product: CASSQDRGVYNEQFF.

This clone has a single count. V is TRBV4-2 and J is TRBJ2-7; TRBD2 aligns across 10 bases. CDR1 and CDR2 (germline): LGHNA, YNFKEQ. V lost 4 bases and J lost 4; bases outside the gene matches: 10. The CDR3 contains 16 residues. CDR3: CASSLIAGGDSYEQYF. In nucleotides, the CDR3 is TGTGCCAGCAGCCTAATAGCGGGGGGCGATTCGTACGAGCAGTACTTC.